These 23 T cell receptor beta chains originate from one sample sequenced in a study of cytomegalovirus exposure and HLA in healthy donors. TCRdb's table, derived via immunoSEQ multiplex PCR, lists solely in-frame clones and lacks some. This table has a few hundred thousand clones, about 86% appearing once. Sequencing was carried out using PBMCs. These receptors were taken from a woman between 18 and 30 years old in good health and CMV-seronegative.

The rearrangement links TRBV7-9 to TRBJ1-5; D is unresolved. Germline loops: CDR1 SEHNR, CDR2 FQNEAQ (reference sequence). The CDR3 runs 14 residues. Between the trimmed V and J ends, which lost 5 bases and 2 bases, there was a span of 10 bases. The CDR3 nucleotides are TGTGCCAGCAGCCAAGCAGGTGGCAATCAGCCCCAGCATTTT. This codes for CASSQAGGNQPQHF.

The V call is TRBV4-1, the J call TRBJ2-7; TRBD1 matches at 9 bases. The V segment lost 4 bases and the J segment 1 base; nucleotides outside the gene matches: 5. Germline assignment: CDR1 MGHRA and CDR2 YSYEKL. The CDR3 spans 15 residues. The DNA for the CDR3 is TGCGCCAGCAGCCCCGGACAGGGGTTTTCCTACGAGCAGTACTTC. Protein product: CASSPGQGFSYEQYF.

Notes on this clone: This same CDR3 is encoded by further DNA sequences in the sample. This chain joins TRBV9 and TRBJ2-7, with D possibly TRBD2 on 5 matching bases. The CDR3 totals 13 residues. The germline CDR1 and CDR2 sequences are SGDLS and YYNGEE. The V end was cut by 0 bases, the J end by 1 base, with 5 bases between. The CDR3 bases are TGTGCCAGCAGCGTAGGACTATCCTACGAGCAGTACTTC. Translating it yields CASSVGLSYEQYF.

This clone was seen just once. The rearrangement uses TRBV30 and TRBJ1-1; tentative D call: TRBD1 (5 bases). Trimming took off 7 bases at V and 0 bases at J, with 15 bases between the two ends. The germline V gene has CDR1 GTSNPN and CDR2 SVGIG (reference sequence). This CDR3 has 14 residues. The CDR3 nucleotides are TGTGCCTCGACGTTGGGGGGAGTGAACACTGAAGCTTTCTTT. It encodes CASTLGGVNTEAFF.

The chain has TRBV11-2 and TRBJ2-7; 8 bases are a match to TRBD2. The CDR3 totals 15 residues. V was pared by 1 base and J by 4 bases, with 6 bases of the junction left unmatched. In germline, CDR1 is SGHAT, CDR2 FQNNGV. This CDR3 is CASSLGGRYLYEQYF. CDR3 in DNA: TGTGCCAGCAGCTTAGGCGGGAGGTACCTTTACGAGCAGTACTTC.

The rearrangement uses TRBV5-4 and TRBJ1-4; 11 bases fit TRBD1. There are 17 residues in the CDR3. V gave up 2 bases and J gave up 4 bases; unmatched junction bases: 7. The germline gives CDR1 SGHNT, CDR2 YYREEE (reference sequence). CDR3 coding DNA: TGTGCCAGCAGCTTTGGACAGGGGGCGCAGGGTAATGAAAAACTGTTTTTT. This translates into CASSFGQGAQGNEKLFF.

CDR3 in amino acids: CASSYRDSSLYEQYF. CDR3 DNA: TGTGCCAGCAGTTACCGGGACAGTTCGCTCTACGAGCAGTACTTC. V usage is TRBV6-5 and J usage is TRBJ2-7; 7 bases map to TRBD1. V dropped 2 bases and J dropped 3; count of bases not matched to a gene: 7. Per germline, CDR1 MNHEY and CDR2 SVGAGI. The CDR3 is made up of 15 amino acids.

The CDR3 reads CASSLSVTGGFSGELFF. As DNA, the CDR3 is TGCGCCAGCAGCTTGTCAGTGACAGGGGGTTTTTCCGGGGAGCTGTTTTTT. The rearrangement links TRBV5-1 to TRBJ2-2; 9 bases are a match to TRBD1. Trimming at V came to 1 base and at J to 6 bases, leaving 10 bases not matched to a gene. Germline CDR1 and CDR2: SGHRS and YFSETQ. This CDR3 spans 17 amino acids. The full variable domain, rest sourced from reference TRBV5-1 and TRBJ2-2, is KAGVTQTPRYLIKTRGQQVTLSCSPISGHRSVSWYQQTPGQGLQFLFEYFSETQRNKGNFPGRFSGRQFSNSRSEMNVSTLELGDSALYLCASSLSVTGGFSGELFFGEGSRLTVL.

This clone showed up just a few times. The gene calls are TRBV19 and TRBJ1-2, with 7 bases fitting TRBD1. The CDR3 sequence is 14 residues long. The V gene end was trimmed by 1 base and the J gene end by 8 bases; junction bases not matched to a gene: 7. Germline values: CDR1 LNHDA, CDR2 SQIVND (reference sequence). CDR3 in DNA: TGTGCCAGTAGTATAGGAGACAGGGCGGGCGGCTACACCTTC. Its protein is CASSIGDRAGGYTF.

CDR3 in amino acids: CASRDTVSYEQYF. CDR3 nucleotides: TGTGCCAGCAGGGATACAGTCTCCTACGAGCAGTACTTC. The rearrangement joins TRBV6-1 to TRBJ2-7; no clear D. V shed 6 bases and J shed 0 bases, with 9 bases lying between them. Germline CDR1 and CDR2: MNHNS and SASEGT. This CDR3 region has 13 residues.

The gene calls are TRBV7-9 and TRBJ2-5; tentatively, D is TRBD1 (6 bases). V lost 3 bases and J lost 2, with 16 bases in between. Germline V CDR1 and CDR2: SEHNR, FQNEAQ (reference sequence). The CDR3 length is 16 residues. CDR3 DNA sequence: TGTGCCAGCAGCTTCCCCCCCTCGACAGGTCAAGAGACCCAGTACTTC. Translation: CASSFPPSTGQETQYF.

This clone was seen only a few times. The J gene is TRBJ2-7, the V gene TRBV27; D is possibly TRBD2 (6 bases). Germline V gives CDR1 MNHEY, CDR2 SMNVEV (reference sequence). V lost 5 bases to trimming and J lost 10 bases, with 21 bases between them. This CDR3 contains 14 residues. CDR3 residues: CASSPDSGTGPQYF. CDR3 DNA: TGTGCCAGCAGTCCCGATTCCGGGACTGGGCCCCAGTACTTC.

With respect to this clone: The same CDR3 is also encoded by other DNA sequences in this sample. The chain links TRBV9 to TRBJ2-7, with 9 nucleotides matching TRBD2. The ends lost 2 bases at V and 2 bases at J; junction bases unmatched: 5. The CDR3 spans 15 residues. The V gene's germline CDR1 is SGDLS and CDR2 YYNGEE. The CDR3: CASSVTSGRTYEQYF. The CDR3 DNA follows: TGTGCCAGCAGCGTGACTAGCGGACGTACCTACGAGCAGTACTTC.

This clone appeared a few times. This chain's CDR3 is CASSISSNQPQHF. The CDR3 coding sequence is TGTGCCAGTAGTATTTCCTCCAATCAGCCCCAGCATTTT. The chain couples TRBV19 to TRBJ1-5; D gene unclear. Trimming took 3 bases from V and 3 from J, leaving 6 bases between them. The CDR3 loop spans 13 amino acids. Germline V lookup: CDR1 LNHDA, CDR2 SQIVND (reference sequence).

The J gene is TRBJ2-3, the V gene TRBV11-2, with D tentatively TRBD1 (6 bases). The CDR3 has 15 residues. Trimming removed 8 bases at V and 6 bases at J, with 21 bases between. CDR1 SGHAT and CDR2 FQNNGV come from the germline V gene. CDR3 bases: TGTGCCAGCTCCCCAGGGGCCAGTTTATCGGATACGCAGTATTTT. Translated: CASSPGASLSDTQYF.

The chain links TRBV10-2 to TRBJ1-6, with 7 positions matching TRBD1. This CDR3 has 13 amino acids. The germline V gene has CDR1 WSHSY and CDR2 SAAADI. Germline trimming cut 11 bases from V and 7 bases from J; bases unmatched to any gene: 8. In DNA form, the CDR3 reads TGCGCCGCCGGACAGGAGGAGAATTCACCCCTCCACTTT. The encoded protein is CAAGQEENSPLHF.

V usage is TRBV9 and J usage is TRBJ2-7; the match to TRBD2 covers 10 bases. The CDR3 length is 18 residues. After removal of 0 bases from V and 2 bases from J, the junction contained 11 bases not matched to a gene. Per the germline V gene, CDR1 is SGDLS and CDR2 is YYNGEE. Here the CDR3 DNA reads TGTGCCAGCAGCGTAGGATTGACTAGCGGGTTAACTACCTACGAGCAGTACTTC. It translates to CASSVGLTSGLTTYEQYF.

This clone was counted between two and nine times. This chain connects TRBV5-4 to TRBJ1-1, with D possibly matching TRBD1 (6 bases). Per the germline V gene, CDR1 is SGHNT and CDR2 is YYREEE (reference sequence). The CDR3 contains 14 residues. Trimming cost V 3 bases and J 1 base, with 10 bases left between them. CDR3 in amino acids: CASSSSTGNTEAFF. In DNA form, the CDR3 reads TGTGCCAGCAGCTCCTCGACAGGGAACACTGAAGCTTTCTTT. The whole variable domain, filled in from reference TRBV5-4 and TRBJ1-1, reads ETGVTQSPTHLIKTRGQQVTLRCSSQSGHNTVSWYQQALGQGPQFIFQYYREEENGRGNFPPRFSGLQFPNYSSELNVNALELDDSALYLCASSSSTGNTEAFFGQGTRLTVV.

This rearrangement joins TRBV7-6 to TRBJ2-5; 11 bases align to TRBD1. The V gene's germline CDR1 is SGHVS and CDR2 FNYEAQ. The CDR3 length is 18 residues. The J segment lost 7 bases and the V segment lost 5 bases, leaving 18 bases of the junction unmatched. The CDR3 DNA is TGTGCCAGCAGCGCGCGACCATTGGACAGGGGGCATAGTGGGACCCAGTACTTC. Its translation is CASSARPLDRGHSGTQYF. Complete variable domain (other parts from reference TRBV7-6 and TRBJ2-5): GAGVSQSPRYKVTKRGQDVALRCDPISGHVSLYWYRQALGQGPEFLTYFNYEAQQDKSGLPNDRFSAERPEGSISTLTIQRTEQRDSAMYRCASSARPLDRGHSGTQYFGPGTRLLVL.

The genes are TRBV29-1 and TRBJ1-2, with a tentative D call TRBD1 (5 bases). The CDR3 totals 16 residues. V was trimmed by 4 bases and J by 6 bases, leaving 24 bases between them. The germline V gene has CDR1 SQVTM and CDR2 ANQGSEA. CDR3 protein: CSVARRVSGIPHGYTF. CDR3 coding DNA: TGCAGCGTTGCGCGAAGAGTGTCAGGGATACCGCATGGCTACACCTTC.

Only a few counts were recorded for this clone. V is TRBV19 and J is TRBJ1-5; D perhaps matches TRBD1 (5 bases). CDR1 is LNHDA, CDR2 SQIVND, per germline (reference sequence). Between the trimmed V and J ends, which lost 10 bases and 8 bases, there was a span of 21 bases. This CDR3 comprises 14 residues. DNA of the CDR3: TGTGCCACGGGGGAAGCAGCGGAAAATGAGCCCCAGCATTTT. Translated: CATGEAAENEPQHF.

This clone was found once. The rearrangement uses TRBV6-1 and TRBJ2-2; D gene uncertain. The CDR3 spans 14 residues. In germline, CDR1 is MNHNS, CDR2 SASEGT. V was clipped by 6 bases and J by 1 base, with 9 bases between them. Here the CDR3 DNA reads TGTGCCAGCAGCCCCCGACAGAACACCGGGGAGCTGTTTTTT. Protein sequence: CASSPRQNTGELFF.

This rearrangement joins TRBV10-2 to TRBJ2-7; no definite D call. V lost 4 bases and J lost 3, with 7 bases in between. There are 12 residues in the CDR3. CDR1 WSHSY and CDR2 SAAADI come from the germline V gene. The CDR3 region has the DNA TGCGCCAGCAGTGTCTCTAACTACGAGCAGTACTTC. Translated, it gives CASSVSNYEQYF.